This T cell receptor beta chain comes out of a study of blood T cell repertoires in COVID-19. Profiled with immunoSEQ multiplex PCR; TCRdb holds only in-frame clones, not every one. The sample holds a few hundred thousand clones, roughly nine tenths seen once. Self-reported history from a screening survey and questionnaire set each donor's cohort. The CDR3 contains 16 residues. With V trimmed by 3 bases and J by 7 bases, 7 bases remained unmatched. Germline V gives CDR1 SGHTA, CDR2 FQGNSA. The sequencing input was PBMCs or T cells enriched from blood (not recorded which). The clonotype comes from a woman in her 50s in a cohort exposed to, infected with or recovered from COVID-19 (not recorded which). This chain joins TRBV7-2 and TRBJ2-1, with 12 nucleotides matching TRBD1. The CDR3 DNA reads TGTGCCAGCAGCTTTGTAGGGACAGGGGGCTTGAATGAGCAGTTCTTC. Translating it yields CASSFVGTGGLNEQFF.